Each of the 2 T cell receptor beta chains below was sequenced from the same sample in a study of blood T cell repertoires in COVID-19. Assay used: immunoSEQ multiplex PCR; TCRdb lists only in-frame clones, some missing. Among roughly 300,000 clones listed, 85% were seen once. The sequenced material came from PBMCs or T cells enriched from blood (not recorded which). Receptors originate from a woman between 50 and 59 years old who had recovered from COVID-19.

The gene calls are TRBV6-5 and TRBJ2-5; D is unresolved. V was pared by 0 bases and J by 5 bases, with 13 bases between. The CDR3 has 15 residues. Germline CDR1 and CDR2: MNHEY and SVGAGI. The CDR3 protein is CASSYSSITWETQYF. The CDR3 DNA reads TGTGCCAGCAGTTACTCAAGCATCACGTGGGAGACCCAGTACTTC.

The rearrangement joins TRBV27 to TRBJ1-2, with TRBD1 matching over 10 bases. CDR1 MNHEY and CDR2 SMNVEV come from the germline V gene (reference sequence). The CDR3 extends over 13 amino acids. V was clipped by 8 bases and J by 4 bases; unmatched bases: 4. For the CDR3, the DNA is TGTGCCAGCGTGGGACAGGGGAGCTATGGCTACACCTTC. Translation gives CASVGQGSYGYTF.